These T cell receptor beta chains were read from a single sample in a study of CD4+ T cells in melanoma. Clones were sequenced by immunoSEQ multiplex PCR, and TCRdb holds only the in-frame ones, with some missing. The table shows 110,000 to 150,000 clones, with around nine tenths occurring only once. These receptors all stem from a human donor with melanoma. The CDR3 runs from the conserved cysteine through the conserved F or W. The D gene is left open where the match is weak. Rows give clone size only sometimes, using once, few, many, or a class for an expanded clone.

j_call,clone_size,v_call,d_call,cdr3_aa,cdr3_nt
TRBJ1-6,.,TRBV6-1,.,CASSGSLGGPSYNSPLHF,TGTGCCAGCAGTGGATCACTCGGCGGCCCCTCCTATAATTCACCCCTCCACTTT
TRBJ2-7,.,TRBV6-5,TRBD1,CASRLGTGAAGQYF,TGTGCCAGCAGACTCGGGACAGGGGCCGCCGGGCAGTACTTC
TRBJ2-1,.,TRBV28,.,CASSTPTRITYNEQFF,TGTGCCAGCAGTACACCAACGCGAATAACCTACAATGAGCAGTTCTTC
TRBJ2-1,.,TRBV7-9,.,CASSFYLQGLNEQFF,TGTGCCAGCAGCTTTTACCTACAGGGCCTCAATGAGCAGTTCTTC
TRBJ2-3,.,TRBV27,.,CASSLIGLRTDTQYF,TGTGCCAGCAGTTTAATAGGACTACGCACAGATACGCAGTATTTT
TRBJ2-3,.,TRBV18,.,CASSPPRVGDTQYF,TGTGCCAGCTCACCACCGCGGGTCGGAGATACGCAGTATTTT
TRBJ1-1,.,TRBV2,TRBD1,CASSRTGRNTEAFF,TGTGCCAGCAGCAGGACAGGGCGGAACACTGAAGCTTTCTTT
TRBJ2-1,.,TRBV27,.,CASSLSWQGYNEQFF,TGTGCCAGCAGTTTAAGTTGGCAGGGATACAATGAGCAGTTCTTC
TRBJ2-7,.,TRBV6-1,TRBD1,CASTPAGTGNYEQYF,TGTGCCAGCACCCCAGCCGGGACAGGGAACTACGAGCAGTACTTC
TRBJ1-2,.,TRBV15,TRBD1,CATSKRQGGHYGYTF,TGTGCCACCAGCAAACGACAGGGCGGGCACTATGGCTACACCTTC
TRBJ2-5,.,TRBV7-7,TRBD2,CASSLRSTSGGLETQYF,TGTGCCAGCAGCTTGAGATCAACTAGCGGGGGGCTGGAGACCCAGTACTTC
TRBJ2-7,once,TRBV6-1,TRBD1,CASSPQRGTDYEQYF,TGTGCCAGCAGTCCCCAGCGAGGGACAGACTACGAGCAGTACTTC
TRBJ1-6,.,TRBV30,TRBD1,CAWSAPGRGNSPLHF,TGTGCCTGGAGTGCGCCGGGCAGGGGGAATTCACCCCTCCACTTT
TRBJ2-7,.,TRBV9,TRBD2,CASSVGGFGRLAGNCYEQYF,TGTGCCAGCAGCGTAGGAGGCTTTGGGCGACTAGCGGGGAATTGCTACGAGCAGTACTTC
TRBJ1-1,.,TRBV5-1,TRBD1,CASSLQGGTEAFF,TGCGCCAGCAGCTTGCAGGGGGGCACTGAAGCTTTCTTT
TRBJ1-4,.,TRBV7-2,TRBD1,CASSLTGRGNEKLFF,TGTGCCAGCAGCTTGACCGGCAGGGGGAATGAAAAACTGTTTTTT
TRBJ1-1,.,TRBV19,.,CASSMFILGTEAFF,TGTGCCAGTAGTATGTTTATCCTAGGCACTGAAGCTTTCTTT
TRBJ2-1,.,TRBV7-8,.,CASSLARTTEQFF,TGTGCCAGCAGCTTAGCGCGCACAACCGAGCAGTTCTTC
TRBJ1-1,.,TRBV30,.,CAWSRMNTEAFF,TGTGCCTGGAGCCGTATGAACACTGAAGCTTTCTTT
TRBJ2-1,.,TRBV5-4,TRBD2,CASSLTSGAGEQFF,TGTGCCAGCAGCTTGACTAGCGGGGCGGGTGAGCAGTTCTTC
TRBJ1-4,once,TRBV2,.,CASSGGFQGQKLFF,TGTGCCAGCAGTGGGGGGTTCCAGGGCCAAAAACTGTTTTTT
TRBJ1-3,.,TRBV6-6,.,CASSYSAVGAGNTIYF,TGTGCCAGCAGTTACTCCGCGGTCGGGGCTGGAAACACCATATATTTT
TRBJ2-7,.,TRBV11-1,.,CASSLARRYEQYF,TGTGCCAGCAGCTTAGCGCGGCGGTACGAGCAGTACTTC
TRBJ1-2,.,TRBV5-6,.,CASSTGPYGYTF,TGTGCCAGCAGTACAGGGCCCTATGGCTACACCTTC
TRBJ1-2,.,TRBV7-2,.,CASSPTGLYGYTF,TGTGCCAGCAGCCCCACAGGTCTCTATGGCTACACCTTC
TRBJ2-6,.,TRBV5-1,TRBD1,CASRGQPNSGANVLTF,TGCGCCAGCAGGGGACAGCCGAACTCTGGGGCCAACGTCCTGACTTTC
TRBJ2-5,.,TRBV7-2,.,CASSLEDRSRETQYF,TGTGCCAGCAGCTTAGAAGACAGGTCACGAGAGACCCAGTACTTC
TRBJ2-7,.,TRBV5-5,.,CASSWSGEIHLYEQYF,TGTGCCAGCAGCTGGAGTGGGGAAATCCATCTCTACGAGCAGTACTTC
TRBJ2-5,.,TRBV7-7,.,CASSAARDGLRETQYF,TGTGCCAGCAGCGCGGCCCGGGACGGGCTTCGGGAGACCCAGTACTTC
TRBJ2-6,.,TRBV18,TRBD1,CASRDSITTEPGANVLTF,TGTGCCAGCCGGGACAGCATAACTACTGAACCGGGGGCCAACGTCCTGACTTTC
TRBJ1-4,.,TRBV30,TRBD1,CAWSAGTVGGKLFF,TGTGCCTGGAGTGCAGGGACAGTGGGCGGAAAACTGTTTTTT
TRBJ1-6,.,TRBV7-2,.,CASSGQTGIGSPLHF,TGTGCCAGCAGCGGGCAAACAGGGATTGGTTCACCCCTCCACTTT
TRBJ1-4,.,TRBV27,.,CASSLRRNEKLFF,TGTGCCAGCAGTTTGCGGCGGAATGAAAAACTGTTTTTT
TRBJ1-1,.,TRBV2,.,CASGVGFERTEAFF,TGTGCCAGCGGGGTGGGTTTCGAGAGGACTGAAGCTTTCTTT
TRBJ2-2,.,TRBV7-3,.,CASSHPTGGSNTGELFF,TGTGCCAGCAGCCACCCGACGGGGGGCTCGAACACCGGGGAGCTGTTTTTT
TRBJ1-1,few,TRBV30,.,CAWSLERRGGNAFF,TGTGCCTGGAGTCTAGAAAGGAGGGGAGGGAATGCTTTCTTT
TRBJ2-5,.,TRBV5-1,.,CASSLGGQETQYF,TGCGCCAGCAGCCTCGGGGGCCAAGAGACCCAGTACTTC
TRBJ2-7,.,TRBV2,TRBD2,CASSPQRGGSYEQYF,TGTGCCAGCAGTCCCCAGCGGGGGGGTAGTTACGAGCAGTACTTC
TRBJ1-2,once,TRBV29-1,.,CSVAGDRWDYTF,TGCAGCGTTGCGGGGGATAGGTGGGACTACACCTTC
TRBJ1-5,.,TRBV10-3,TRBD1,CAISEGSRGHGGNQPQHF,TGTGCCATCAGTGAGGGATCGAGGGGGCATGGCGGGAATCAGCCCCAGCATTTT
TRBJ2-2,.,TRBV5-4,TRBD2,CASSRTSGGPGELFF,TGTGCCAGCAGCAGGACTTCGGGGGGACCCGGGGAGCTGTTTTTT
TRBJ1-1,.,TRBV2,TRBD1,CASSGFQGAAEAFF,TGTGCCAGCAGTGGATTTCAGGGGGCGGCTGAAGCTTTCTTT
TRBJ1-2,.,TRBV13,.,CASSLGGFGGYTF,TGTGCCAGCAGCTTAGGGGGGTTCGGTGGCTACACCTTC
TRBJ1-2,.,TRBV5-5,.,CASSLSPSQVGLYGYTF,TGTGCCAGCAGCTTGTCCCCCTCACAGGTCGGATTATATGGCTACACCTTC
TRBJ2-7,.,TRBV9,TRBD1,CASTVGQGPYEQYF,TGTGCCAGCACCGTCGGACAGGGACCCTACGAGCAGTACTTC
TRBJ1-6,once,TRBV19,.,CASTPVGPYNSPLHF,TGTGCCAGTACCCCGGTTGGCCCCTATAATTCACCCCTCCACTTT
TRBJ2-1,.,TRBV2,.,CASRGGSTNNEQFF,TGTGCCAGCAGAGGCGGGTCGACGAACAATGAGCAGTTCTTC
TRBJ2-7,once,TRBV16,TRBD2,CASSPHPGLAGGSSYEQYF,TGTGCCAGCAGCCCCCATCCCGGACTAGCGGGGGGGAGCTCCTACGAGCAGTACTTC
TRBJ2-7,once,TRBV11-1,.,CASSLRTPYEQYF,TGTGCCAGCAGCTTAAGAACCCCCTACGAGCAGTACTTC